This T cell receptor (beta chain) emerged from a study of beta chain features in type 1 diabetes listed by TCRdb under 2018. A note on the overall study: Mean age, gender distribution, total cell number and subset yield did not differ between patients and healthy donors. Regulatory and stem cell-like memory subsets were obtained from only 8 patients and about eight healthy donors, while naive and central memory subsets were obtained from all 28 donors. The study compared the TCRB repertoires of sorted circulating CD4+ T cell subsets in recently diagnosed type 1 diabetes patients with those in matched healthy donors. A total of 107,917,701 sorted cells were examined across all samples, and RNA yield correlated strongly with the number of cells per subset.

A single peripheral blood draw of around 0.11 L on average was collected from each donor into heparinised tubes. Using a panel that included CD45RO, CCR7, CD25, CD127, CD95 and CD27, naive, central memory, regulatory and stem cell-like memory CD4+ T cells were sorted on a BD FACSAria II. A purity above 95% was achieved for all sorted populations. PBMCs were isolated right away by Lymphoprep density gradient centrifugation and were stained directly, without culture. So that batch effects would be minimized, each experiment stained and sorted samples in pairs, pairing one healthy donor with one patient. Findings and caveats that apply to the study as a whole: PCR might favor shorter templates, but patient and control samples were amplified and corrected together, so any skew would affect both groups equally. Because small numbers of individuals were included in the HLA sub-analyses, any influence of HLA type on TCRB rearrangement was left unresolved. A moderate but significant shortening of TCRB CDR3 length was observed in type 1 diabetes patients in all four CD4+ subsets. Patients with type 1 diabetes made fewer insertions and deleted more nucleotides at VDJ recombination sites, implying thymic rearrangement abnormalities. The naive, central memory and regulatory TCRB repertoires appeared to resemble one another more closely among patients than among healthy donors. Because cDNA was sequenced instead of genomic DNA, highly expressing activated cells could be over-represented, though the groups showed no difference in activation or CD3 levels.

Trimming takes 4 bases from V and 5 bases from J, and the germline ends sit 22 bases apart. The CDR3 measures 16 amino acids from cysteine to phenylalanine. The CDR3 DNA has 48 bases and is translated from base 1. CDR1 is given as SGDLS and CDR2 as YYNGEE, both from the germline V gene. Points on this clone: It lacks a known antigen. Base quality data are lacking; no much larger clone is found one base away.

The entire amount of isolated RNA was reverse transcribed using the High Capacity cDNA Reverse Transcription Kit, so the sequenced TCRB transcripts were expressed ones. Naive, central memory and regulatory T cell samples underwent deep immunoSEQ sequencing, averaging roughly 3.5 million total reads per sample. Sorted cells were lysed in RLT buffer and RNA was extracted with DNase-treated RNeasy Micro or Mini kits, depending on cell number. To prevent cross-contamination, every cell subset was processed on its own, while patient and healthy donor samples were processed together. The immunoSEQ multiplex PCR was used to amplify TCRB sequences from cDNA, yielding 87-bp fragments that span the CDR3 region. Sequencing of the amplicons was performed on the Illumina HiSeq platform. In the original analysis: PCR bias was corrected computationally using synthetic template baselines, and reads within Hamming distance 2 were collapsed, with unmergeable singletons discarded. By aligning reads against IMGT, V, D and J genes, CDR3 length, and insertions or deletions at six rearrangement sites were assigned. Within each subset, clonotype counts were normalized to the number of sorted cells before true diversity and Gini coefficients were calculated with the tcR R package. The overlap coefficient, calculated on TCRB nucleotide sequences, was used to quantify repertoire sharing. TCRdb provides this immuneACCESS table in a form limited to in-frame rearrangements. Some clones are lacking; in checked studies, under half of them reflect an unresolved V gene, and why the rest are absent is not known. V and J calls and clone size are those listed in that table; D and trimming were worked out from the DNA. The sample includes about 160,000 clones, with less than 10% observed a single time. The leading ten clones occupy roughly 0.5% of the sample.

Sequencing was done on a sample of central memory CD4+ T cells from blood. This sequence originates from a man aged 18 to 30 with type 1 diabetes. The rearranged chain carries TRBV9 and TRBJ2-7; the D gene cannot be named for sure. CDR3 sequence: CASSPGPATLPDEQYF. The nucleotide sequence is TGTGCCAGCAGCCCAGGCCCTGCTACGTTGCCTGACGAGCAGTACTTC.